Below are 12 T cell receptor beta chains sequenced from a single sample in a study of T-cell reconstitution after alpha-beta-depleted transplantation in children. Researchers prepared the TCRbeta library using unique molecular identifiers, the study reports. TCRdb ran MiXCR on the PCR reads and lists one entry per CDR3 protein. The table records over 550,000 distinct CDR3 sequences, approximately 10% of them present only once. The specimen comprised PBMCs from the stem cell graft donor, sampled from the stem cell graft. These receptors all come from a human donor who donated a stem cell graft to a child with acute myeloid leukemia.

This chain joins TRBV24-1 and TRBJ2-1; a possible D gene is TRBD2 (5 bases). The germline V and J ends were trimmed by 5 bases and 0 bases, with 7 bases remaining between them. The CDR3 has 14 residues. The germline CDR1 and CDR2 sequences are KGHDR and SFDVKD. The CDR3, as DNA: TGTGCCACCAGTGTAGGGAGCTCCTACAATGAGCAGTTCTTC. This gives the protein CATSVGSSYNEQFF.

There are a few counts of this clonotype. As DNA, the CDR3 is TGTGCCAGCAGGGATTCCAGGGACACCCGGACCGGCTACGAGCAGTACTTC. Translation gives CASRDSRDTRTGYEQYF. This sequence joins TRBV25-1 and TRBJ2-7, with D possibly matching TRBD1 (6 bases). Trimming left V 6 bases short and J 3 bases short, with 24 bases between. Per germline, CDR1 MGHDK and CDR2 SYGVNS. This CDR3 is built from 17 residues.

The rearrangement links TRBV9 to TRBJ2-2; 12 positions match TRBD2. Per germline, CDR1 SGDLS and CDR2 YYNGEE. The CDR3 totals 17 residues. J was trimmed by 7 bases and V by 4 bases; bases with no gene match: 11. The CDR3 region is CASSPRLAGDENGELFF. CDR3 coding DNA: TGTGCCAGCAGCCCTCGACTAGCGGGAGATGAAAACGGGGAGCTGTTTTTT.

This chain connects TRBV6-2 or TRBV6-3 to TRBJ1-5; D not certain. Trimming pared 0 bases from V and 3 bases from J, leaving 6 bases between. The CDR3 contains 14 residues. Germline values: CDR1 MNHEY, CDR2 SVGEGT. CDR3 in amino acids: CASSYSQFNQPQHF. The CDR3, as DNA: TGTGCCAGCAGTTACTCTCAGTTCAATCAGCCCCAGCATTTT.

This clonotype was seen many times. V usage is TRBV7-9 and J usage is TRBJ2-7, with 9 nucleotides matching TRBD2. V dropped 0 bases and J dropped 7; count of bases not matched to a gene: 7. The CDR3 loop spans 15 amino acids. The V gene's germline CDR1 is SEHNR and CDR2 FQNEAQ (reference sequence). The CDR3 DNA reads TGTGCCAGCAGCTTAGCGGCGGGAGGGCTCGAGGAGCAGTACTTC. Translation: CASSLAAGGLEEQYF.

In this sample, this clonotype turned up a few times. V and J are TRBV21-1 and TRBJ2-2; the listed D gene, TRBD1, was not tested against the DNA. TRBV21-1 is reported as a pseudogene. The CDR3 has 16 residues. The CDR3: CASSPGGQENTGELFF. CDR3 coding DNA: TGTGCCAGCAGCCCTGGCGGACAGGAGAACACCGGGGAGCTGTTTTTT.

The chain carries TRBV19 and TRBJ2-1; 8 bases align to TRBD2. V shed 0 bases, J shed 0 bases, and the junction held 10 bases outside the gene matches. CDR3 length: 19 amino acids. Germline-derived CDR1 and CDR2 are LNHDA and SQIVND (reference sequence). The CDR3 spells CASSIDPREARRSYNEQFF. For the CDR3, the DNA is TGTGCCAGTAGTATAGATCCGCGGGAGGCCCGACGCTCCTACAATGAGCAGTTCTTC.

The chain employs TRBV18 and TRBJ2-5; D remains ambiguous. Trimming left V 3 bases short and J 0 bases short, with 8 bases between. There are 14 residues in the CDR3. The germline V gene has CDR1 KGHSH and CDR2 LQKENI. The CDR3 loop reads CASSPLPDQETQYF. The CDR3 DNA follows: TGTGCCAGCTCACCTCTTCCGGACCAAGAGACCCAGTACTTC.

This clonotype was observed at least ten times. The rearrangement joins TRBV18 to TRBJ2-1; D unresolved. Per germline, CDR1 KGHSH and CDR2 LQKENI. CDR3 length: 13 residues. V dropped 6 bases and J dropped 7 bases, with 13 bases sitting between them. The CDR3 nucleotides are TGTGCCAGCTCTCCCGGGCCCCTGAATGAGCAGTTCTTC. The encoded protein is CASSPGPLNEQFF. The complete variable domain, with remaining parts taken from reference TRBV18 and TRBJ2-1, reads NAGVMQNPRHLVRRRGQEARLRCSPMKGHSHVYWYRQLPEEGLKFMVYLQKENIIDESGMPKERFSAEFPKEGPSILRIQQVVRGDSAAYFCASSPGPLNEQFFGPGTRLTVL.

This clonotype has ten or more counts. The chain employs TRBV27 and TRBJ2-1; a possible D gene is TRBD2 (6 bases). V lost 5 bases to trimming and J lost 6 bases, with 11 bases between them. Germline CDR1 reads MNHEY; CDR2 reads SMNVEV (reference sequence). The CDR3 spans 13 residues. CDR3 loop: CASSIMGGNEQFF. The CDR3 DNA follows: TGTGCCAGCAGTATCATGGGAGGCAATGAGCAGTTCTTC.

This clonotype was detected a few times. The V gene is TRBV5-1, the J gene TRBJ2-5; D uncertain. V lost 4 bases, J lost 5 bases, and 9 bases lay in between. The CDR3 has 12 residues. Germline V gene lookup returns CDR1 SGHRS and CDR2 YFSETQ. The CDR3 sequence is CASSSLRETQYF. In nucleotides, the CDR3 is TGCGCCAGCAGCAGCCTCCGTGAGACCCAGTACTTC. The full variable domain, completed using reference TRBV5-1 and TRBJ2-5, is KAGVTQTPRYLIKTRGQQVTLSCSPISGHRSVSWYQQTPGQGLQFLFEYFSETQRNKGNFPGRFSGRQFSNSRSEMNVSTLELGDSALYLCASSSLRETQYFGPGTRLLVL.

The CDR3 nucleotides are TGCGCCAGCAGGAAGGACAGGGCATACAATGAGCAGTTCTTC. Translated, it gives CASRKDRAYNEQFF. This chain uses TRBV5-1 with TRBJ2-1; 8 bases match TRBD1. The CDR3 is 14 amino acids. The J segment lost 4 bases and the V segment lost 5 bases, leaving 5 bases of the junction unmatched. CDR1 SGHRS and CDR2 YFSETQ come from the germline V gene.